This T cell receptor beta chain was sequenced in a study of control samples from healthy donors and cancer patients. Trimming shortened V by 1 base and J by 3 bases, and 1 base separated the two germline ends. The CDR3 runs 12 residues. Germline CDR1 LNHNV, CDR2 YYDKDF (reference sequence). Assay: immunoSEQ multiplex PCR; the TCRdb copy retains only in-frame clones and omits some. The table shows approximately 130,000 clones, with around nine tenths occurring only once. The rearrangement joins TRBV15 to TRBJ1-3; D is undetermined. The TCR comes from a young man in good health. The sequenced sample consisted of blood. This chain's CDR3 is CATSRGGNTIYF. For the CDR3, the DNA is TGTGCCACCAGCAGAGGTGGAAACACCATATATTTT. Filled out from reference TRBV15 and TRBJ1-3, the complete variable domain reads DAMVIQNPRYQVTQFGKPVTLSCSQTLNHNVMYWYQQKSSQAPKLLFHYYDKDFNNEADTPDNFQSRRPNTSFCFLDIRSPGLGDTAMYLCATSRGGNTIYFGEGSWLTVV.